This TCR beta chain is drawn from a study of beta chain features in type 1 diabetes. In the case of this clone: What it recognizes is unknown.

Blood was collected once per donor into heparin, averaging around 120 mL. Overall study results and limits: Patients' naive, central memory and Treg TCRB repertoires seemed closer to one another than those of healthy donors. Moderate but significant shortening of TCRB CDR3s was recorded in all four CD4+ subsets from Type 1 diabetes patients.

V was pared by 6 bases and J by 0 bases, with 6 bases between. CDR3 length equals 13 residues. CDR1 and CDR2 from the germline V gene are MNHNS and SASEGT. The authors reverse transcribed all of the isolated RNA, so sequencing captured expressed TCRB transcripts. Libraries were prepared by immunoSEQ multiplex PCR; TCRdb keeps only in-frame clonotypes and omits some of them. Among about 650,000 clones, 9.5% to 15% were seen once, and the ten largest hold more than 0.09%. This chain connects TRBV6-1 to TRBJ2-1; D is ambiguous. The TCR comes from a man aged 25 to 40 with type 1 diabetes. Sequencing was done on a sample of naive CD4+ T cells from blood. CDR3 protein: CASSRNSYNEQFF. CDR3 sequence (DNA): TGTGCCAGCAGCAGGAACTCCTACAATGAGCAGTTCTTC.